Listed below are T cell receptor beta chains from one sample, sequenced in a study of shared clonotypes between healthy human individuals. Clones were sequenced by immunoSEQ multiplex PCR, and TCRdb holds only the in-frame ones, with some missing. The sample has about 600,000 clones, 97% seen once. The sequenced material came from naive CD4+ T cells sorted from blood. The receptors originated from a woman aged 30 to 39 in good health. Each CDR3 is given with its conserved first and last residue. The D gene is left open where the match is weak. The size entry is marked missing in some rows and otherwise reads once, few, many or a size class.

v_call	d_call	clone_size	j_call	cdr3_nt	cdr3_aa
TRBV28	.	once	TRBJ1-5	TGTGCCAGCGTCGGGGGGTTCGGGTGGCCCCAGCATTTT	CASVGGFGWPQHF
TRBV9	TRBD1	.	TRBJ1-2	TGTGCCAGCAGCGCATCGGGACAGGGGAGCTATGGCTACACCTTC	CASSASGQGSYGYTF
TRBV6-5	TRBD2	.	TRBJ2-7	TGTGCCAGCAGTTACTCGAGAAGCGGGGGGGGCTACGAGCAGTACTTC	CASSYSRSGGGYEQYF
TRBV27	TRBD2	.	TRBJ2-1	TGTGCCAGCAGTTTATTTGGGACTAGTGGATACAATGAGCAGTTCTTC	CASSLFGTSGYNEQFF
TRBV10-3	.	.	TRBJ1-2	TGTGCCACCCGGGACACCCGAAAGGACTATGGCTACACCTTC	CATRDTRKDYGYTF
TRBV27	TRBD2	.	TRBJ2-5	TGTGCCAGCAGTTTCGGAGCGGGAGCCCCTGAGACCCAGTACTTC	CASSFGAGAPETQYF
TRBV6-1	TRBD1	.	TRBJ2-7	TGTGCCACCAGGGGCCAGGGGGTACCCTACGAGCAGTACTTC	CATRGQGVPYEQYF
TRBV27	.	.	TRBJ1-1	TGTGCCAGCAGTTTATTCGGACATAACATGAACACTGAAGCTTTCTTT	CASSLFGHNMNTEAFF
TRBV18	.	.	TRBJ2-3	TGTGCCAGCTCACCACCGTCACCAGATACGCAGTATTTT	CASSPPSPDTQYF
TRBV4-1	TRBD1	.	TRBJ1-4	TGCGCCAGCAGCCAACCCGACAGGGACGAAGAAAAACTGTTTTTT	CASSQPDRDEEKLFF
TRBV6-1	.	.	TRBJ2-7	TGTGCCAGCAGTGAAAGGGGGGCCAGGACCTACGAGCAGTACTTC	CASSERGARTYEQYF
TRBV5-1	TRBD1	.	TRBJ1-4	TGCGCCAGCAGCTACGACAGGGGAGATGAAAAACTGTTTTTT	CASSYDRGDEKLFF
TRBV6-1	TRBD2	once	TRBJ2-7	TGTGCCAGCAGTGACGGGGGGTCAAGTTACTACGAGCAGTACTTC	CASSDGGSSYYEQYF
TRBV29-1	.	few	TRBJ1-4	TGCAGCGTTGAGGCGGAAGGACTGTTTTTT	CSVEAEGLFF
TRBV2	.	.	TRBJ1-2	TGTGCCAGCAGTCTCGACAGAGCCCGCGAGTATGGCTACACCTTC	CASSLDRAREYGYTF
TRBV15	TRBD1	.	TRBJ2-1	TGTGCCACCAGCGGCACAGGGGGCGCTAAGTACAATGAGCAGTTCTTC	CATSGTGGAKYNEQFF
TRBV6-1	.	once	TRBJ2-5	TGTGCCAGCAGTCGTCCAGGGCGGGAGACCCAGTACTTC	CASSRPGRETQYF
TRBV11-2	TRBD2	.	TRBJ2-7	TGTGCCAGCAGCTTGAGGTCCGCGGGAGTCTCCTACGAGCAGTACTTC	CASSLRSAGVSYEQYF
TRBV4-1	TRBD1	.	TRBJ1-5	TGCGCCAGCAGCCCCGGACAGGGCGGCAATCAGCCCCAGCATTTT	CASSPGQGGNQPQHF
TRBV18	.	.	TRBJ2-1	TGTGCCAGCTCGTCTTACCGGACCTACAATGAGCAGTTCTTC	CASSSYRTYNEQFF
TRBV5-1	.	.	TRBJ2-7	TGCGCCAGCAGCCTAACAACCCTGGAGCAGTACTTC	CASSLTTLEQYF
TRBV25-1	TRBD1	.	TRBJ2-5	TGTGCCAGCAGTGAACCCCGGACAGGGCACCAAGAGACCCAGTACTTC	CASSEPRTGHQETQYF
TRBV19	.	few	TRBJ1-1	TGTGCCAGTAGTATCGCCACGGCGAACACTGAAGCTTTCTTT	CASSIATANTEAFF
TRBV5-1	.	.	TRBJ1-1	TGCGCCAGCAGCTTGGTAACCCCAGGGGTCGGTACTGAAGCTTTCTTT	CASSLVTPGVGTEAFF